A selection of T cell receptor beta chains follows, all from one sample in a study of vaccination and CD4 T cells after COVID-19. No antigen is known for these receptors. MiXCR, applied by TCRdb to the PCR reads, yields one record per CDR3 protein. This table has a few thousand distinct CDR3 sequences, 29% appearing once. The source material was CD4+ T cells from blood, cultured in vitro. Receptors originate from a human donor in good health. Each CDR3 is given with its conserved first and last residue. Each record gives: CDR3 DNA, CDR3 protein, D gene, J gene, clone size, V gene. The D gene is left open where the match is weak. The listing skips clone size in some rows; elsewhere it reads once, few, many or a size class.

TGTGCCAGCGCTCGGGTCGAGAACACCGGGGAGCTGTTTTTT CASARVENTGELFF . TRBJ2-2 few TRBV6-2/TRBV6-3
TGTGCCTGGAGTTGGGGTAGAGCGGGAGGGGGAGAGACCCAGTACTTC CAWSWGRAGGGETQYF TRBD2 TRBJ2-5 . TRBV30
TGTGCCAGCAGCTCCTACCTTACTAGCGGGGGGGAGCAGTACTTC CASSSYLTSGGEQYF TRBD2 TRBJ2-7 few TRBV7-2
TGTGCCACCAAACCCTGGACAGGGGGCTCCTACGAGCAGTACTTC CATKPWTGGSYEQYF TRBD1 TRBJ2-7 . TRBV7-2
TGCGCCAGCAGAAGCGTAGGGGGGATGAACACTGAAGCTTTCTTT CASRSVGGMNTEAFF . TRBJ1-1 . TRBV4-1
TGTGCCAGCAGAGTACTAGCGGGAGACTACGAGCAGTACTTC CASRVLAGDYEQYF TRBD2 TRBJ2-7 . TRBV7-9
TGTGCCAGCAGTATAGCGGGGGGGCCTAAGGATACGCAGTATTTT CASSIAGGPKDTQYF TRBD2 TRBJ2-3 . TRBV12-3/TRBV12-4
TGTGCCAGCAGTTACTTCCGGCGGGGGGGCCCCAATGAGCAGCTCTTC CASSYFRRGGPNEQLF TRBD2 TRBJ2-1 . TRBV6-2/TRBV6-3
TGCAGTGCTAGAGATCTAGCGGGGAAGAACTTTCAAGAGACCCAGTACTTC CSARDLAGKNFQETQYF TRBD2 TRBJ2-5 . TRBV20-1
TGCACCACCCACTTGGCCCAAGGGGAGCCCCAGCATTTT CTTHLAQGEPQHF . TRBJ1-5 . TRBV1
TGTGCCAGCAGCACCAATGACAGGAGAGGGCAGTACTTC CASSTNDRRGQYF . TRBJ2-7 . TRBV28
TGTGCCAGCTCAAAGCACAGGGGAGCTAACTATGGCTACACCTTC CASSKHRGANYGYTF TRBD1 TRBJ1-2 medium-sized TRBV7-2
TGCAGTGCTGATAACACCCGGGACAGGGGACCCTATGGCTACACCTTC CSADNTRDRGPYGYTF TRBD1 TRBJ1-2 few TRBV20-1
TGTGCCAGCAGTGACAGGGCGAGGGACACCGGGGAGCTGTTTTTT CASSDRARDTGELFF . TRBJ2-2 few TRBV6-1
TGCAGTGCTAGAGATTCGGGACTAGCGGCTTTCTACGAGCAGTACTTC CSARDSGLAAFYEQYF TRBD2 TRBJ2-7 few TRBV20-1
TGTGCCAGCAGTACCTGGCTGCGTGCGGAGACCCAGTACTTC CASSTWLRAETQYF . TRBJ2-5 . TRBV7-2
TGTGCCAGAGATCGACCGGGCTCCTACAATGAGCAGTTCTTC CARDRPGSYNEQFF . TRBJ2-1 . TRBV21-1
TGTGCCACCCAGGGTGGAGGGCTCTACAATGAGCAGTTCTTC CATQGGGLYNEQFF . TRBJ2-1 few TRBV2
TGTGCCAGCAGTCCCTACGGGCGCACAGATACGCAGTATTTT CASSPYGRTDTQYF . TRBJ2-3 . TRBV12-3/TRBV12-4
TGTGCCAGCAGTGTAAACAGTGGTGACGAAAAACTGTTTTTT CASSVNSGDEKLFF . TRBJ1-4 . TRBV6-4
TGTGCCACCTCCACGGCGGGGCAAGAGACCCAGTACTTC CATSTAGQETQYF . TRBJ2-5 few TRBV24-1
TGCGCCAGCAGCGTGACAGGGGATGGGAACTATGGCTACACCTTC CASSVTGDGNYGYTF TRBD1 TRBJ1-2 . TRBV5-1
TGTGCCAGTAGTACGATTTGGGGGGCGAGTGGCTACACCTTC CASSTIWGASGYTF . TRBJ1-2 few TRBV19
TGTGCCTGGGCAAGGACAGGGGGTCCCTACGAGCAGTACTTC CAWARTGGPYEQYF TRBD1 TRBJ2-7 . TRBV30
TGCAGTGTGGAGGGGTTAAAGGGTGAAGCTTTCTTT CSVEGLKGEAFF . TRBJ1-1 . TRBV20-1
TGCGCCAGCAGCCTCGTCACGGCTCCTCGAGGAATTTCACCCCTCCACTTT CASSLVTAPRGISPLHF . TRBJ1-6 . TRBV4-1
TGTGCCAGCAGTTACGTGGGTCAGCCCCAGCATTTT CASSYVGQPQHF . TRBJ1-5 . TRBV28
TGTGCCATCGGCGGGAACCGGGGAGGGGTTGGGCAGCCCCAGCATTTT CAIGGNRGGVGQPQHF . TRBJ1-5 few TRBV10-3
TGTGCCAGCAGCCCTCATAGCGGGAGGGAGCAGTTCTTC CASSPHSGREQFF TRBD2 TRBJ2-1 . TRBV7-3
TGCGCCAGCAGCCAAGATGGGGGAGGCAATTCACCCCTCCACTTT CASSQDGGGNSPLHF . TRBJ1-6 few TRBV4-1
TGTGCCAGCAGTTTCGTTAGCGCACCTAACTATGGCTACACCTTC CASSFVSAPNYGYTF . TRBJ1-2 few TRBV28
TGTGCCAGCGGACCGACGGGACAGGTGGGGGGCTACACCTTC CASGPTGQVGGYTF TRBD1 TRBJ1-2 medium-sized TRBV27
TGTGCCAGCAGCCGAAGAGAGACCCAGTACTTC CASSRRETQYF . TRBJ2-5 . TRBV5-6
TGCGCCAGCAGCCCACGGGGGGAGCAGTACTTC CASSPRGEQYF . TRBJ2-7 . TRBV5-1
TGTGCCACCAGTGATTTCACGGGAGACTACACCTTC CATSDFTGDYTF . TRBJ1-2 . TRBV24-1
TGTGCCACCAGCAGAGACCTACAGGGACCCTACGAGCAGTACTTC CATSRDLQGPYEQYF . TRBJ2-7 . TRBV15
TGCAGGGGGATGGACTCTGGGGCCAACGTCCTGACTTTC CRGMDSGANVLTF . TRBJ2-6 . TRBV29-1
TGTGCCAGCAGCTCGTGGGCCCCCTCGGAGCAGTACTTC CASSSWAPSEQYF . TRBJ2-7 few TRBV7-2
TGTGCCAGTAGTCCCGGCGCCGGGAATGGTATCCACGGGATATCCTTC CASSPGAGNGIHGISF . TRBJ2-7 few TRBV19
TGTGCCACCAGTGATTTTTGGGATAGCGGGGGTGTAGAGACCCAGTACTTC CATSDFWDSGGVETQYF TRBD2 TRBJ2-5 . TRBV24-1
TGTGCCAGTAGTATAGGGGGGGGTGCCCCTGAAGCTTTCTTT CASSIGGGAPEAFF . TRBJ1-1 . TRBV19
TGCAGTGCTCCACGAGGGGAGAGGGGTACAGATACGCAGTATTTT CSAPRGERGTDTQYF . TRBJ2-3 . TRBV20-1
TGTGCCAGTAGTATGTACAGGGAAGTAGTGGGTCAGCCCCAGCATTTT CASSMYREVVGQPQHF . TRBJ1-5 . TRBV19